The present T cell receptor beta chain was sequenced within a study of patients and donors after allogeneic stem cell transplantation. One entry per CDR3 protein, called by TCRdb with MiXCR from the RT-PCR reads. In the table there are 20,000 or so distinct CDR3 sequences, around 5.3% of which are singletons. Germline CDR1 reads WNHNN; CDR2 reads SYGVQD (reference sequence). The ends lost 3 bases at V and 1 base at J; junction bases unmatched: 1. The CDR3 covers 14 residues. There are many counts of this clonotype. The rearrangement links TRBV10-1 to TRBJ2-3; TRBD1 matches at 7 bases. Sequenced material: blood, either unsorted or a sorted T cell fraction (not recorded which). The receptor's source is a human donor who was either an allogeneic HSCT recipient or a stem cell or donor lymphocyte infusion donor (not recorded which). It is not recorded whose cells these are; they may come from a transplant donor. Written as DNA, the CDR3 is TGCGCCAGCAGTGAAGGACAGGGCACAGATACGCAGTATTTT. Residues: CASSEGQGTDTQYF.